The source of this T cell receptor beta chain is a study of blood T cell repertoires in COVID-19. On the study more broadly: The origin of the acute and convalescent COVID-19 samples was the United States, Italy and Spain.

Deletions cut 5 bases from V and 4 bases from J, with 3 bases between. This CDR3 spans 11 amino acids. Germline loops: CDR1 SGHVS, CDR2 FQNEAQ. Sequenced by immunoSEQ multiplex PCR; TCRdb stores in-frame clones only, minus some. This sample carries approximately 150,000 clones, approximately 90% of them seen once, and the ten largest clones take approximately 5%. Source material: peripheral blood. V gene TRBV7-8 combines with J gene TRBJ2-1, with no clear D. The sequence came from a man younger than 30 with COVID-19, enrolled during active disease. CDR3 region: CASSPYNEQFF. CDR3 bases: TGTGCCAGCAGCCCGTACAATGAGCAGTTCTTC.